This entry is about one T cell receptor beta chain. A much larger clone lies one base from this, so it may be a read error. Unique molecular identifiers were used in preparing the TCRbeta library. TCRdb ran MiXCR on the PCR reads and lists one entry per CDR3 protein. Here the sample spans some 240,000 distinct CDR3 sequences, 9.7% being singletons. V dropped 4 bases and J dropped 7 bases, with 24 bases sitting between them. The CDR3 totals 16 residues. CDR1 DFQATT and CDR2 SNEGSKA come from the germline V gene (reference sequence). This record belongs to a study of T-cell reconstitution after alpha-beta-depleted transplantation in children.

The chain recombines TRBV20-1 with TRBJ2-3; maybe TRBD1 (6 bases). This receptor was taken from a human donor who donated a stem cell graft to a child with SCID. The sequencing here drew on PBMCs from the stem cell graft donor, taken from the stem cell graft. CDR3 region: CSATQNRASGFNTQYF. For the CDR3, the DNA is TGCAGTGCTACCCAGAACAGGGCGTCGGGATTCAATACGCAGTATTTT.